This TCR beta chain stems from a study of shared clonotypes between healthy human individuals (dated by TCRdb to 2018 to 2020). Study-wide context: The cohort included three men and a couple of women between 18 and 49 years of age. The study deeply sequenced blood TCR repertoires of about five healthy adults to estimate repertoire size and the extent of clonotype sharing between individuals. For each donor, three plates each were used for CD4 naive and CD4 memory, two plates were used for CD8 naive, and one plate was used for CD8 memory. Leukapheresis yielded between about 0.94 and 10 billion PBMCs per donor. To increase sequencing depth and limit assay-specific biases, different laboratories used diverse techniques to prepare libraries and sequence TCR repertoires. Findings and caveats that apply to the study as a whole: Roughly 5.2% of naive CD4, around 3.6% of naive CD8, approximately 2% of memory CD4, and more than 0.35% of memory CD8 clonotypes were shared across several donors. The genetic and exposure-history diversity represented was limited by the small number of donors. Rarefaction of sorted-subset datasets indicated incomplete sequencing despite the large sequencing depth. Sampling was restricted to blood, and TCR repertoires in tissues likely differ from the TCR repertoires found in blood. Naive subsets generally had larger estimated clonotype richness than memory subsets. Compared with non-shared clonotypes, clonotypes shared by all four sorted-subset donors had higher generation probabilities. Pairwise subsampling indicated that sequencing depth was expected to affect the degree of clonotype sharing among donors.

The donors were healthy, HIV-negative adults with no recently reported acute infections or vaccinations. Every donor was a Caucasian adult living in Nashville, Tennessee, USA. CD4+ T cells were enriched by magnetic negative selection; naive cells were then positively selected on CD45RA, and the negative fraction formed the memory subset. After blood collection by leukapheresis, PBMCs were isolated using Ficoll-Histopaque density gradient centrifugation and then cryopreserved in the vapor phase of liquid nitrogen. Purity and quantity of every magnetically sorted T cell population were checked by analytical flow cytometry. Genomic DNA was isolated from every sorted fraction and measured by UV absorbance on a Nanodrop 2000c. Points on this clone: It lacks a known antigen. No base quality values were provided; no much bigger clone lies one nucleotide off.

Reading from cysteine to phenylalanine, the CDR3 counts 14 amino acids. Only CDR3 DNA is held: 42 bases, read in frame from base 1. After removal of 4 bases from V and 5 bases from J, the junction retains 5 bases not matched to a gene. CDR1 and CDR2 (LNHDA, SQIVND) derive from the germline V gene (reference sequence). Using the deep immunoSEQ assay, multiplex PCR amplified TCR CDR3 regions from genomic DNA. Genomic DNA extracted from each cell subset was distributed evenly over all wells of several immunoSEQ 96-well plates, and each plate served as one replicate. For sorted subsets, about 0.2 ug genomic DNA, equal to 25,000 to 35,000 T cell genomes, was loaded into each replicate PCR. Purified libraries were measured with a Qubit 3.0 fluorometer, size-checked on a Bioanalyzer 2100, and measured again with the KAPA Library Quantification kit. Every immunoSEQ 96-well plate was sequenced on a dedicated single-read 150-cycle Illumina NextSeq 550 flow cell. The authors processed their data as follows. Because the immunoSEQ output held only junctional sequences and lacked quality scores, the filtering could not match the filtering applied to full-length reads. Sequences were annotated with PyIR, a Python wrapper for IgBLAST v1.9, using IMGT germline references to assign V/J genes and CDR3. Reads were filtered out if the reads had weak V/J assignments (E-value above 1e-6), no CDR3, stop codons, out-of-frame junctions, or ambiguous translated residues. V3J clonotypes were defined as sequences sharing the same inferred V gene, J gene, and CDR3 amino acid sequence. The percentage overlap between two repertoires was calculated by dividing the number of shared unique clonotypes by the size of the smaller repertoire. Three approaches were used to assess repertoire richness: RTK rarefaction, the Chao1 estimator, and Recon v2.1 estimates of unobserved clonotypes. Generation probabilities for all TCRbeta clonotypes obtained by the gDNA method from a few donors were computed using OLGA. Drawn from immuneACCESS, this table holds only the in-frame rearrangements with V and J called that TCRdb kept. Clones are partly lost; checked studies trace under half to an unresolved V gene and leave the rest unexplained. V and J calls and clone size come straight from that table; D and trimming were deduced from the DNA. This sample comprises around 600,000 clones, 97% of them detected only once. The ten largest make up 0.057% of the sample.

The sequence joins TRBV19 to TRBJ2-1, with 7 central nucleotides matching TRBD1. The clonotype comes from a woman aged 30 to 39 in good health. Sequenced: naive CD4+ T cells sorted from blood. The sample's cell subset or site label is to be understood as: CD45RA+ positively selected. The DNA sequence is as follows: TGTGCCAGTAGTAGACCCGGGACAGACAATGAGCAGTTCTTC. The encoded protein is CASSRPGTDNEQFF.